Listed below are T cell receptor beta chains from one sample, sequenced in a study of T-cell memory formation after mild COVID-19. From the 5' RACE reads, TCRdb called clonotypes with MiXCR, one entry per CDR3 protein. The sample has under 250,000 distinct CDR3 sequences, less than 20% seen once. Sequenced: PBMCs or a T cell subset sorted from them (not recorded which). The receptors were gathered from an adult woman who had mild COVID-19 (a few samples of this study predate the infection). Cell type and time point are not known. The CDR3 runs from the conserved cysteine through the conserved F or W. Each record gives: clone size, D gene, V gene, J gene, CDR3 DNA, CDR3 protein. A D gene is named only where the DNA matches it firmly. Clone size, where shown, is once, few, many, or a class for clones that have expanded.

>NA|TRBD1|TRBV5-1|TRBJ2-3
TGCGCCAGCAGCTTGGGACAGGGCGGGTTGGATACGCAGTATTTT
CASSLGQGGLDTQYF
>many|TRBD1|TRBV7-9|TRBJ1-5
TGTGCCAGCAGTTTGGGGACAGGCAATCAGCCCCAGCATTTT
CASSLGTGNQPQHF
>few|NA|TRBV4-2|TRBJ2-7
TGTGCCAGCAGCCAAGCGGGGGTGGCCTACGAGCAGTACTTC
CASSQAGVAYEQYF
>few|TRBD2|TRBV12-3/TRBV12-4|TRBJ2-3
TGTGCCAGCAGTCTTCAGACTAGCGGGGGCCCTATGTCTAGCACAGATACGCAGTATTTT
CASSLQTSGGPMSSTDTQYF
>few|TRBD1|TRBV7-2|TRBJ1-4
TGTGCCAGCAGCCCACCGGGACAGCAAAGCAAACTGTTTTTT
CASSPPGQQSKLFF
>NA|NA|TRBV6-2/TRBV6-3|TRBJ1-1
TGTGCCAGCAGTTACTTACAGGGAACTGAAGCTTTCTTT
CASSYLQGTEAFF
>NA|NA|TRBV10-2|TRBJ2-7
TGCGCCAGCTTACGGGACACCGGCTACGAGCAGTACTTC
CASLRDTGYEQYF
>NA|NA|TRBV12-3/TRBV12-4|TRBJ2-1
TGTGCCAGCAGTTTAGCTGAAAGTCGTGGGCAGTTCTTC
CASSLAESRGQFF
>NA|NA|TRBV11-2|TRBJ2-7
TGTGCCAGCAGCGCTATAGCTGCCTACGAGCAGTACTTC
CASSAIAAYEQYF
>NA|NA|TRBV7-2|TRBJ1-2
TGTGCCAGCAGCGCATACACTAACTATGGCTACACCTTC
CASSAYTNYGYTF
>many|NA|TRBV15|TRBJ1-2
TGTGCCACCAGCAGGGAAGGGGGGGCGTTCGGCTACACCTTC
CATSREGGAFGYTF
>many|TRBD1|TRBV24-1|TRBJ2-2
TGTGCCACCAGTGAACAGGGGTGGACCGGGGAGCTGTTTTTT
CATSEQGWTGELFF
>few|NA|TRBV7-9|TRBJ1-1
TGTGCCAGCAGCCCAGACAGTGGGGGCTCGGTGAACACTGAAGCTTTCTTT
CASSPDSGGSVNTEAFF
>NA|TRBD2|TRBV6-4|TRBJ2-2
TGTGCCAGCAGTGACACTAGCGGGGGCACCGGGGAGCTGTTTTTT
CASSDTSGGTGELFF
>many|NA|TRBV3-1|TRBJ2-4
TGTGCCAGCAGCCAAGATTTGAGGAACATTCAGTACTTC
CASSQDLRNIQYF
>NA|NA|TRBV29-1|TRBJ2-5
TGCAGCGCAGCCGAGGGTCGGGGTGAGACCCAGTACTTC
CSAAEGRGETQYF
>NA|TRBD2|TRBV5-1|TRBJ2-7
TGCGCCAGCAGGACTAGCGGATCGAGCTCCTACGAGCAGTACTTC
CASRTSGSSSYEQYF